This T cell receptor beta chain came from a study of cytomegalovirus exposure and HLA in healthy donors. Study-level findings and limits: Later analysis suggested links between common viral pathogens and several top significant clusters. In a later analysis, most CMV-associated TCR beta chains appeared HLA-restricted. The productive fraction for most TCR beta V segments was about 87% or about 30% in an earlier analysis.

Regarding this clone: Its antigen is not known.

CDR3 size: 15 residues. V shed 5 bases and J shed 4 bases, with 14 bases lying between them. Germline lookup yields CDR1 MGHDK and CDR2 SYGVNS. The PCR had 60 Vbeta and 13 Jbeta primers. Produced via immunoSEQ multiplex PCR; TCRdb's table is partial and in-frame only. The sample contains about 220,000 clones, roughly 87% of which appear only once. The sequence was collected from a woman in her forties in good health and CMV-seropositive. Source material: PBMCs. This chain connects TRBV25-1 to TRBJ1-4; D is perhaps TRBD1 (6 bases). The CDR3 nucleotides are TGTGCCAGCAGTCCTTCGACAGGCCGTAATGAAAAACTGTTTTTT. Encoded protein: CASSPSTGRNEKLFF.